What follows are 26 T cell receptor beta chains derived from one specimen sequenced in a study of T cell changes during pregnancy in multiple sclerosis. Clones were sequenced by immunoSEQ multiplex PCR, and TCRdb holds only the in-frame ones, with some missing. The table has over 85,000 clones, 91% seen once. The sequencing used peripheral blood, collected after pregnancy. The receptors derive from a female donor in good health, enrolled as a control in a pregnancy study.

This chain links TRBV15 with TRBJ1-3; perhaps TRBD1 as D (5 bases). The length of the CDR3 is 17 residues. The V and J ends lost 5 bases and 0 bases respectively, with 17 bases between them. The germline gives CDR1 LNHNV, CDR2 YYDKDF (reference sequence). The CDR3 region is CATSPWGDLSSGNTIYF. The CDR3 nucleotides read TGTGCCACCAGCCCATGGGGGGATTTGAGCTCTGGAAACACCATATATTTT.

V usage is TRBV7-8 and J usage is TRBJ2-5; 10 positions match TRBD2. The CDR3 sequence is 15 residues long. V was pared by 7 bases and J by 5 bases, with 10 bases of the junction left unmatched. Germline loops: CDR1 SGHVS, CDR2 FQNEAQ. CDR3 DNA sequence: TGTGCCAGCACCCCCTCAGCGGGGGGGCGTGAGACCCAGTACTTC. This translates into CASTPSAGGRETQYF. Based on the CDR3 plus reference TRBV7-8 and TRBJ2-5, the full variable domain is GAGVSQSPRYKVAKRGQDVALRCDPISGHVSLFWYQQALGQGPEFLTYFQNEAQLDKSGLPSDRFFAERPEGSVSTLKIQRTQQEDSAVYLCASTPSAGGRETQYFGPGTRLLVL.

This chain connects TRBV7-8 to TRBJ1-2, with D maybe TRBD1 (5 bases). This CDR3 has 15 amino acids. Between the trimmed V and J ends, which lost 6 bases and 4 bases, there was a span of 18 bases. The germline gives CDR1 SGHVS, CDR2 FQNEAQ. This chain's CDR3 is CASSREGQGGYGYTF. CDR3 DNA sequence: TGTGCCAGCAGTCGTGAAGGGCAGGGCGGCTATGGCTACACCTTC. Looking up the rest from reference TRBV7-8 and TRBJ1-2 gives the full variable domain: GAGVSQSPRYKVAKRGQDVALRCDPISGHVSLFWYQQALGQGPEFLTYFQNEAQLDKSGLPSDRFFAERPEGSVSTLKIQRTQQEDSAVYLCASSREGQGGYGYTFGSGTRLTVV.

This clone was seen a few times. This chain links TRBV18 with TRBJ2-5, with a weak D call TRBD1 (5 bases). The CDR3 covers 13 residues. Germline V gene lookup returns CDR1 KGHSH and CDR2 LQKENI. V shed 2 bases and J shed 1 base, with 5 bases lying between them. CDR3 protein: CASSPGAQETQYF. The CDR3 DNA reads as TGTGCCAGCTCACCAGGGGCCCAAGAGACCCAGTACTTC. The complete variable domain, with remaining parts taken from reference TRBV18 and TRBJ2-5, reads NAGVMQNPRHLVRRRGQEARLRCSPMKGHSHVYWYRQLPEEGLKFMVYLQKENIIDESGMPKERFSAEFPKEGPSILRIQQVVRGDSAAYFCASSPGAQETQYFGPGTRLLVL.

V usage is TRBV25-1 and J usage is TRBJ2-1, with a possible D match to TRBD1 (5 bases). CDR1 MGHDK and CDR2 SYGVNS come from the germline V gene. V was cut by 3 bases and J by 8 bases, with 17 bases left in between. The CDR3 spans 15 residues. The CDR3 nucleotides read TGTGCCAGCAGTGACCGACAGTTAGGGGTGGATGAGCAGTTCTTC. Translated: CASSDRQLGVDEQFF.

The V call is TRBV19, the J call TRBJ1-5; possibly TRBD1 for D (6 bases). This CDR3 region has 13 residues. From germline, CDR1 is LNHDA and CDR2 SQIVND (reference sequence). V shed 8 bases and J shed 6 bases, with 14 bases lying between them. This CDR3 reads CASGGGGGQPQHF. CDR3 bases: TGTGCCAGTGGGGGGGGCGGAGGTCAGCCCCAGCATTTT.

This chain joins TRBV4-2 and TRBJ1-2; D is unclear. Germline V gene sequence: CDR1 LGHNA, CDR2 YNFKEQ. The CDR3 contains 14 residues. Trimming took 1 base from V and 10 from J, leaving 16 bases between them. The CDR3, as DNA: TGTGCCAGCAGCCAAGCTGGCGGCGTAAGAGACTACACCTTC. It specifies CASSQAGGVRDYTF.

The CDR3 DNA reads as TGTGCCAGCTCACCACCGGAACGGGGGGCGAGTGAAAAACTGTTTTTT. Translation gives CASSPPERGASEKLFF. The rearrangement links TRBV18 to TRBJ1-4; possibly TRBD1 for D (6 bases). V lost 0 bases to trimming and J lost 7 bases, with 15 bases between them. The CDR3 covers 16 residues. Germline assignment: CDR1 KGHSH and CDR2 LQKENI.

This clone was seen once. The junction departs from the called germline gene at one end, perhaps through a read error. The CDR3 DNA reads as TGCAGCGCCCTATCTAGGGGTCAAGAGACCCGGTACTTC. It encodes CSALSRGQETRYF. V is TRBV29-1 and J is TRBJ2-5, with D possibly TRBD1 on 5 matching bases. This CDR3 spans 13 amino acids. Germline lookup yields CDR1 SQVTM and CDR2 ANQGSEA.

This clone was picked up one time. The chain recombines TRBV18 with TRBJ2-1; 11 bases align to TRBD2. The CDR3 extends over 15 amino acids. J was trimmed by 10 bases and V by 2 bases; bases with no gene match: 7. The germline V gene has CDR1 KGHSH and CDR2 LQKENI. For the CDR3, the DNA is TGTGCCAGCTCACCATGGCTAGCGGGGGGCGGGGAGCAGTTCTTC. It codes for CASSPWLAGGGEQFF.

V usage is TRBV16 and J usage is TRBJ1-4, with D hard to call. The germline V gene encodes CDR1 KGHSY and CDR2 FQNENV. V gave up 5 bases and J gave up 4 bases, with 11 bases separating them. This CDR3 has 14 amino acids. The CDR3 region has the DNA TGTGCCAGCAGCGTTTTAGAAGATAATGAAAAACTGTTTTTT. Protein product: CASSVLEDNEKLFF.

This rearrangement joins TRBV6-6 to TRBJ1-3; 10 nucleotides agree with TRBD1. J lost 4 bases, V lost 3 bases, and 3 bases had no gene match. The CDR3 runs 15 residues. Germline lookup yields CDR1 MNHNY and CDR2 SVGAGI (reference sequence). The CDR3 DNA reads TGTGCCAGCAGTTATGACAGGGGGCGCGGAAACACCATATATTTT. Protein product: CASSYDRGRGNTIYF.

Here the CDR3 reads CAWGTGMNTEAFF. The CDR3 DNA reads TGTGCCTGGGGCACAGGGATGAACACTGAAGCTTTCTTT. V gene TRBV30 combines with J gene TRBJ1-1, with a tentative D call TRBD1 (6 bases). Germline V lookup: CDR1 GTSNPN, CDR2 SVGIG (reference sequence). The CDR3 covers 13 residues. The V end lost 5 bases, the J end lost 0 bases, and 10 bases lay between the germline ends.

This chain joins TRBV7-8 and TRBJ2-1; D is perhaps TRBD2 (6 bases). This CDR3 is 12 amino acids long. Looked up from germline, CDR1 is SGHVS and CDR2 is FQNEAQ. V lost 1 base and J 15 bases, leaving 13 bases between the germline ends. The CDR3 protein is CASSLGGGLPFF. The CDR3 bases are TGTGCCAGCAGCTTAGGTGGCGGACTACCGTTCTTC.

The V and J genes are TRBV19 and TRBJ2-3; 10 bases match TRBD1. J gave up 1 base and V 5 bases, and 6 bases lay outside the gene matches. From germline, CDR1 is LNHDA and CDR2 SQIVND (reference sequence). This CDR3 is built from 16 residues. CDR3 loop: CASSPDRGLRTDTQYF. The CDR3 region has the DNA TGTGCCAGTAGTCCCGACAGGGGGCTCCGCACAGATACGCAGTATTTT.

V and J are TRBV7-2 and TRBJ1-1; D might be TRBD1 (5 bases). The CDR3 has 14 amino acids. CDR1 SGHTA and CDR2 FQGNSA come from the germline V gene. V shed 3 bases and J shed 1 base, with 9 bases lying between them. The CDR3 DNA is TGTGCCAGCAGCTTTGCCAGGGAGAACACTGAAGCTTTCTTT. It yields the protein CASSFARENTEAFF.

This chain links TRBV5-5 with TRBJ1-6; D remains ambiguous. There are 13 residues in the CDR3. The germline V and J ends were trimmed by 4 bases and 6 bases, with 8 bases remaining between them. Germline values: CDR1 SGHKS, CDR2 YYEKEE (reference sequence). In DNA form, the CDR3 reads TGTGCCAGCAGCCCCATCCCTAATTCACCCCTCCACTTT. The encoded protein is CASSPIPNSPLHF. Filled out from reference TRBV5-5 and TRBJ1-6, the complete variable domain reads DAGVTQSPTHLIKTRGQQVTLRCSPISGHKSVSWYQQVLGQGPQFIFQYYEKEERGRGNFPDRFSARQFPNYSSELNVNALLLGDSALYLCASSPIPNSPLHFGNGTRLTVT.

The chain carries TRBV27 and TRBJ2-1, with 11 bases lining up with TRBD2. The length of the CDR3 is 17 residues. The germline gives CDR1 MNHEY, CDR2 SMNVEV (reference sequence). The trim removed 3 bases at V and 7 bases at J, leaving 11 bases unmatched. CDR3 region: CASSLGASGGRGNEQFF. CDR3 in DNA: TGTGCCAGCAGTTTGGGGGCTAGCGGGGGGCGAGGGAATGAGCAGTTCTTC.

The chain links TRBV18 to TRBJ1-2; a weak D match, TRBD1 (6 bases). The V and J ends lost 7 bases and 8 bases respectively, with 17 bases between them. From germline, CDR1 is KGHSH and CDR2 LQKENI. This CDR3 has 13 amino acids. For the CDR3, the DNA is TGTGCCAGCTTCCCTTCACAGGGAAAAGGCTACACCTTC. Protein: CASFPSQGKGYTF.

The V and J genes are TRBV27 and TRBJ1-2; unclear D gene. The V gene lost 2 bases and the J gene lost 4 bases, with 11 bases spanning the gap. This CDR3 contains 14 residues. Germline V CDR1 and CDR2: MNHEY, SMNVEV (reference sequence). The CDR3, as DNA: TGTGCCAGCAGTTTAGAGGGAAAAGGCTATGGCTACACCTTC. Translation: CASSLEGKGYGYTF.

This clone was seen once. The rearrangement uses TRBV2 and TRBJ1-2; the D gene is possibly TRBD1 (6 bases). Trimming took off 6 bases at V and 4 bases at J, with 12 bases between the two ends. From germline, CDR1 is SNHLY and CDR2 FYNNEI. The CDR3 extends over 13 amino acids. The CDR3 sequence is CASRTQGFYGYTF. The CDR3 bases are TGTGCCAGCAGAACACAGGGTTTCTATGGCTACACCTTC.

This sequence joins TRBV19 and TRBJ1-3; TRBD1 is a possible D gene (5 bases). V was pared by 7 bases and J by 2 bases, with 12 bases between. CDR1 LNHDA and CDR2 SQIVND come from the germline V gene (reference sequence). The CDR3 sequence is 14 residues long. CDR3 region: CASIEGGAGNTIYF. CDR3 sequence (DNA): TGTGCCAGTATAGAAGGAGGGGCTGGAAACACCATATATTTT. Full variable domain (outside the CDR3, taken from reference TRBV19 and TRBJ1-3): DGGITQSPKYLFRKEGQNVTLSCEQNLNHDAMYWYRQDPGQGLRLIYYSQIVNDFQKGDIAEGYSVSREKKESFPLTVTSAQKNPTAFYLCASIEGGAGNTIYFGEGSWLTVV.

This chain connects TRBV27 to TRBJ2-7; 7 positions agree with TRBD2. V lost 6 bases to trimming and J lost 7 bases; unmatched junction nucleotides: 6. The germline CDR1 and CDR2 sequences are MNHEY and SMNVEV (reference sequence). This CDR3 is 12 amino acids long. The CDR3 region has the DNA TGTGCCAGCAGCCCCAATAGCGGGGAGCAGTACTTC. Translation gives CASSPNSGEQYF.

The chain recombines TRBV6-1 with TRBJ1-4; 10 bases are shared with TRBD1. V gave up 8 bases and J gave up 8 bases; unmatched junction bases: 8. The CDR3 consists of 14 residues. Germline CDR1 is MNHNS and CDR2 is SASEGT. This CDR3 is CASGRQGANEKLFF. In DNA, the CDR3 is TGTGCCAGCGGAAGACAGGGGGCAAACGAAAAACTGTTTTTT.

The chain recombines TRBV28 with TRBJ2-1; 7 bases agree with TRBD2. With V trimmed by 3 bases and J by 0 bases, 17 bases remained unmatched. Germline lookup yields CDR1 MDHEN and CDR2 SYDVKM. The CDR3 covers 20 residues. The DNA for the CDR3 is TGTGCCAGCAGTTTCACCGGGACTACTCAAGCCTATTTCTCCTACAATGAGCAGTTCTTC. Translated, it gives CASSFTGTTQAYFSYNEQFF. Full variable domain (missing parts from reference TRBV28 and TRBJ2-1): DVKVTQSSRYLVKRTGEKVFLECVQDMDHENMFWYRQDPGLGLRLIYFSYDVKMKEKGDIPEGYSVSREKKERFSLILESASTNQTSMYLCASSFTGTTQAYFSYNEQFFGPGTRLTVL.

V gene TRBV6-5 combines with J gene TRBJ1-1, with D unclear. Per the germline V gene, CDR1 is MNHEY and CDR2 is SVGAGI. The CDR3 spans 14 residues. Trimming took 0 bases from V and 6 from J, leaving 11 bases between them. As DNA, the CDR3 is TGTGCCAGCAGTTACTCGAGTATACGGTCTGAAGCTTTCTTT. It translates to CASSYSSIRSEAFF.